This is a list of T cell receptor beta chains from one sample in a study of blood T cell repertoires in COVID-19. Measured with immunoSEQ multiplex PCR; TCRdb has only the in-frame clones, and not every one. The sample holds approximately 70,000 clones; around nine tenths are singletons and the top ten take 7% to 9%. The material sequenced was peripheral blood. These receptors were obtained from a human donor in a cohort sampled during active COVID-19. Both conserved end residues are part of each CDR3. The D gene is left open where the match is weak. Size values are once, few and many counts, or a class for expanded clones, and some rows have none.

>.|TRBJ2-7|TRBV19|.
CASSATGAAYEQYF
TGTGCCAGTAGTGCCACAGGAGCCGCCTACGAGCAGTACTTC
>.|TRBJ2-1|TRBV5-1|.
CASSSHREDPMKQFF
TGCGCCAGCAGCTCGCACAGAGAAGATCCAATGAAGCAGTTCTTC
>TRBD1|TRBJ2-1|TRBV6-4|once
CASRKTGTNEQFF
TGTGCCAGCAGAAAGACAGGGACGAATGAGCAGTTCTTC
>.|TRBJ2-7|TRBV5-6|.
CASSSPGFSYEQYF
TGTGCCAGCAGCTCGCCGGGATTCTCCTACGAGCAGTACTTC
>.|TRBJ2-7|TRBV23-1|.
CASREKGGPDEQYF
TGCGCCAGCAGGGAAAAGGGAGGACCGGACGAGCAGTACTTC
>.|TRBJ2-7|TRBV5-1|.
CASSRENSYEQYF
TGCGCCAGCAGCCGCGAGAACTCCTACGAGCAGTACTTC
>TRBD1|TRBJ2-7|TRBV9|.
CASSRGQGAYEQYF
TGTGCCAGCAGCAGAGGACAGGGGGCCTACGAGCAGTACTTC
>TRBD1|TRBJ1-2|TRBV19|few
CASREAGGRSGYTF
TGTGCCAGTAGGGAGGCAGGGGGCCGCAGTGGCTACACCTTC
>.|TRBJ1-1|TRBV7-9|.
CASSLGGRQGTEAFF
TGTGCCAGCAGCTTAGGGGGACGGCAGGGGACTGAAGCTTTCTTT
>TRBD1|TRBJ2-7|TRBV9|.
CASSPGTGAYEQYF
TGTGCCAGCAGCCCAGGGACAGGGGCCTACGAGCAGTACTTC
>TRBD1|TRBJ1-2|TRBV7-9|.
CASSPKGGQGVYGYTF
TGTGCCAGCAGCCCCAAGGGTGGACAGGGAGTTTATGGCTACACCTTC
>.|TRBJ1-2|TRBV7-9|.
CASSQDVPARGYGYTF
TGTGCCAGCAGCCAAGACGTCCCTGCCAGAGGTTATGGCTACACCTTC
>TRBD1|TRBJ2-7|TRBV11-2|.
CASSSRDRVGGEQYF
TGTGCCAGCAGCTCGAGGGACAGGGTTGGTGGCGAGCAGTACTTC
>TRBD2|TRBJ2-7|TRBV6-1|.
CASSETWGGGEQYF
TGTGCCAGCAGTGAGACCTGGGGGGGAGGCGAGCAGTACTTC
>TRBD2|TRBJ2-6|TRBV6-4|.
CASSPGGTPGANVLTF
TGTGCCAGCAGTCCGGGGGGGACCCCTGGGGCCAACGTCCTGACTTTC
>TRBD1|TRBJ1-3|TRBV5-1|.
CASSFPTGGSGNTIYF
TGCGCCAGCAGCTTCCCCACAGGGGGCTCTGGAAACACCATATATTTT
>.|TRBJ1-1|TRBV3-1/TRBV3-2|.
CASSLGTSLNTEAFF
TGTGCCAGCAGCCTAGGGACAAGTTTGAACACTGAAGCTTTCTTT
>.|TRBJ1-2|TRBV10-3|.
CAISDGREDGYTF
TGTGCCATCAGTGATGGCAGGGAGGATGGCTACACCTTC
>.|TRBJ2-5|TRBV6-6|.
CASSPKETQYF
TGTGCCAGCAGTCCCAAAGAGACCCAGTACTTC
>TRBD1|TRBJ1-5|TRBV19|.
CASSMARDSLLYSNQPQHF
TGTGCCAGTAGTATGGCGCGGGACAGCCTGCTCTATAGCAATCAGCCCCAGCATTTT
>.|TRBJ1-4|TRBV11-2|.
CASSRRSRQSTNEKLFF
TGTGCCAGCAGCCGCCGATCAAGACAGTCAACTAATGAAAAACTGTTTTTT
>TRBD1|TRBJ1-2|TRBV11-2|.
CASSSRPRDSFPDVF
TGTGCCAGCAGCTCCCGTCCCCGGGACAGCTTCCCTGACGTCTTC
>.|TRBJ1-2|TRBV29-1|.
CSALPQGNYGYTF
TGCAGCGCCCTCCCGCAGGGGAATTATGGCTACACCTTC
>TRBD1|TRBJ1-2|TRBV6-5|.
CASGPGQTYGYTF
TGTGCCAGCGGCCCGGGACAGACCTATGGCTACACCTTC
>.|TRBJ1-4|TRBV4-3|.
CASSQVSSGQGSEKLFF
TGCGCCAGCAGCCAAGTTTCCAGCGGGCAGGGTAGTGAAAAACTGTTTTTT
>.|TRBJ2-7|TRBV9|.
CASSVSSGPSYEQYF
TGTGCCAGCAGCGTGAGTAGCGGCCCTTCCTACGAGCAGTACTTC
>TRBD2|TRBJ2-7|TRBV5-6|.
CASSLVGWSRGGPYEQYF
TGTGCCAGCAGCTTGGTGGGGTGGTCGCGGGGGGGCCCCTACGAGCAGTACTTC
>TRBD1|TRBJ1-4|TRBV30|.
CAWRGGTGDEKLFF
TGTGCCTGGAGAGGGGGGACAGGGGATGAAAAACTGTTTTTT
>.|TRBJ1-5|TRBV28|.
CASSRGGNQPQHF
TGTGCCAGCAGTCGGGGGGGCAATCAGCCCCAGCATTTT
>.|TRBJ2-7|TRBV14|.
CASSQDPGRGRASYEQYF
TGTGCCAGCAGCCAAGACCCTGGCAGGGGTAGGGCTTCCTACGAGCAGTACTTC
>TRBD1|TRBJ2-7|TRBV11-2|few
CASSSIPKGTALSYEQYF
TGTGCCAGCAGCTCAATACCCAAAGGGACAGCGCTTTCCTACGAGCAGTACTTC
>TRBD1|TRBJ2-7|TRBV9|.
CASSPTGDVNYEQYF
TGTGCCAGCAGCCCGACAGGGGACGTGAACTACGAGCAGTACTTC